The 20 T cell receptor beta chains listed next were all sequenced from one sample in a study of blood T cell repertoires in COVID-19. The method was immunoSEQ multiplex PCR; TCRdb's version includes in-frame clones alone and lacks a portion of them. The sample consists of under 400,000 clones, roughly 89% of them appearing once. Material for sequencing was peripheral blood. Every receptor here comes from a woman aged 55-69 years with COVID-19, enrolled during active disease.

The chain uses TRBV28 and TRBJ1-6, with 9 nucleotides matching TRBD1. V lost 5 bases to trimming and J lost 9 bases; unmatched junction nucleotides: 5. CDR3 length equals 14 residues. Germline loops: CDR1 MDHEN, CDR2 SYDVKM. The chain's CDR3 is CASSPGQGGSPLHF. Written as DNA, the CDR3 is TGTGCCAGCAGTCCGGGACAGGGAGGTTCACCCCTCCACTTT. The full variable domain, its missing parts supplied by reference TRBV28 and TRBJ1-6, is DVKVTQSSRYLVKRTGEKVFLECVQDMDHENMFWYRQDPGLGLRLIYFSYDVKMKEKGDIPEGYSVSREKKERFSLILESASTNQTSMYLCASSPGQGGSPLHFGNGTRLTVT.

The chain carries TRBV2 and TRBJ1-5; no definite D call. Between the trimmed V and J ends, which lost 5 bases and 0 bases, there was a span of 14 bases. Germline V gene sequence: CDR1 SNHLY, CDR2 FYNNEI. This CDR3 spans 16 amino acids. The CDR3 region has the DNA TGTGCCAGCAGTAGCTTCGGTACCTTTAGCAATCAGCCCCAGCATTTT. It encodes CASSSFGTFSNQPQHF.

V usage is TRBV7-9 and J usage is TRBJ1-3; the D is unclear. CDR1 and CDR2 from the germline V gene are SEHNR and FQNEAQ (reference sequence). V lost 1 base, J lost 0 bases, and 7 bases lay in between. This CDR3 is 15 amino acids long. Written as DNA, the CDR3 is TGTGCCAGCAGCTTAGTGGAGAGCTCTGGAAACACCATATATTTT. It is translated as CASSLVESSGNTIYF.

DNA for the CDR3: TGTGCCAGCAGTTTACGACTCCTGGAGGAAGCTTTCTTT. Residues: CASSLRLLEEAFF. This sequence joins TRBV12-3 or TRBV12-4 and TRBJ1-1; D gene ambiguous. The CDR3 has 13 residues. Trimming removed 2 bases from V and 8 bases from J, with 12 bases in between.

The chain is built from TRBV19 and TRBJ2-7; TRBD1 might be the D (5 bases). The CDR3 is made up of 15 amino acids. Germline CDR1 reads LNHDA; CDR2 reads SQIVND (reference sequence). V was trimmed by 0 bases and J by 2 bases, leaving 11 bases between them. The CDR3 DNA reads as TGTGCCAGTAGTATAGATGGGGCTTCCGCCTACGAGCAGTACTTC. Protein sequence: CASSIDGASAYEQYF.

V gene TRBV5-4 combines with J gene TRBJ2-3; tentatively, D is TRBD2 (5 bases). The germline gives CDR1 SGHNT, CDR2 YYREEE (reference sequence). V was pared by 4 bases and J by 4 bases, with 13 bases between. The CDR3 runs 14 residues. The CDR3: CASSPRGFADTQYF. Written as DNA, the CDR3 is TGTGCCAGCAGCCCGCGAGGGTTCGCAGATACGCAGTATTTT.

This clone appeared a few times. The CDR3 loop reads CASSTHRGRSTEAFF. CDR3 DNA sequence: TGTGCCAGCAGCACCCACAGGGGGCGATCCACTGAAGCTTTCTTT. The V and J genes are TRBV3-1 (or the pseudogene TRBV3-2) and TRBJ1-1; 9 nucleotides match TRBD1. The CDR3 runs to 15 residues. From germline, CDR1 is LGHDT and CDR2 YNNKEL (reference sequence). With 5 bases clipped from V and 4 bases from J, the junction kept 8 bases outside the gene matches.

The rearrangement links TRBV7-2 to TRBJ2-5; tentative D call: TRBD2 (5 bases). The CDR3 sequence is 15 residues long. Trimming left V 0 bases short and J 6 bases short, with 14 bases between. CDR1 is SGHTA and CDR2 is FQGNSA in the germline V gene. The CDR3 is CASSLAPGSGKTQYF. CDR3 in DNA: TGTGCCAGCAGCTTAGCGCCTGGGTCCGGGAAGACCCAGTACTTC.

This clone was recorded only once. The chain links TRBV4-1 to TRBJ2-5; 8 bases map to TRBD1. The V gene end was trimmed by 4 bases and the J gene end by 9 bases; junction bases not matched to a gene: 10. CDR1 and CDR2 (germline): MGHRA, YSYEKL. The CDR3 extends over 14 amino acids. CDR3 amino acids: CASSPLGQGEPQYF. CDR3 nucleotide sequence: TGCGCCAGCAGCCCTCTTGGACAGGGCGAACCCCAGTACTTC.

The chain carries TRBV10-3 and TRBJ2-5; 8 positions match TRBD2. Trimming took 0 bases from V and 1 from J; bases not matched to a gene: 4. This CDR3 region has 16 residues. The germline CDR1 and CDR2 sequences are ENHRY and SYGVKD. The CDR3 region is CAISESGTSRQETQYF. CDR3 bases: TGTGCCATCAGTGAGTCCGGGACTAGTCGCCAAGAGACCCAGTACTTC.

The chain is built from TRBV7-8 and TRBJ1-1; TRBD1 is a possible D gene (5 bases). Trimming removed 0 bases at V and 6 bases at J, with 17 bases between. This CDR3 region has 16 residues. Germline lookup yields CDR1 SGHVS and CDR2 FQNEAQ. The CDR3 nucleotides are TGTGCCAGCAGCTTAGCCCGGGCAGGGATATTTGCTGAAGCTTTCTTT. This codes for CASSLARAGIFAEAFF.

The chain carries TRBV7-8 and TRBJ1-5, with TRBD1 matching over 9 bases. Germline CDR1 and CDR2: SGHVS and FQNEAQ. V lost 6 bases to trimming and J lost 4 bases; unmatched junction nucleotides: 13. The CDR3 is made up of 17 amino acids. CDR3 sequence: CASRLNRGRIVNQPQHF. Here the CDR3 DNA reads TGTGCCAGCAGGCTAAACAGGGGGCGCATCGTAAATCAGCCCCAGCATTTT. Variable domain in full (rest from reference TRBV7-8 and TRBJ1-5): GAGVSQSPRYKVAKRGQDVALRCDPISGHVSLFWYQQALGQGPEFLTYFQNEAQLDKSGLPSDRFFAERPEGSVSTLKIQRTQQEDSAVYLCASRLNRGRIVNQPQHFGDGTRLSIL.

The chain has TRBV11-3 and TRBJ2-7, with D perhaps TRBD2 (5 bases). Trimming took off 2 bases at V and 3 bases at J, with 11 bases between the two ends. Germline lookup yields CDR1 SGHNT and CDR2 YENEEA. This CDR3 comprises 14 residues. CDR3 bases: TGTGCCAGCAGCTTACGCGAGGGAGACTACGAGCAGTACTTC. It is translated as CASSLREGDYEQYF.

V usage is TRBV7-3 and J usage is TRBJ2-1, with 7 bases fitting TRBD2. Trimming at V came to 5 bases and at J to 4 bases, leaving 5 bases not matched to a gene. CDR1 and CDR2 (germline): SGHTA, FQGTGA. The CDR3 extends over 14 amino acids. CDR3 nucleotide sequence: TGTGCCAGCAGCCCAGGGCGGGGGTACAATGAGCAGTTCTTC. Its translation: CASSPGRGYNEQFF.

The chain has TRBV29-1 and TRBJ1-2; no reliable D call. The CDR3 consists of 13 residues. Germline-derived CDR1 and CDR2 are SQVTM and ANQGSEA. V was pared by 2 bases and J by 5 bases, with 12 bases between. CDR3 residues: CSVETGPGYGYTF. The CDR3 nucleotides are TGCAGCGTTGAAACCGGTCCGGGGTATGGCTACACCTTC.

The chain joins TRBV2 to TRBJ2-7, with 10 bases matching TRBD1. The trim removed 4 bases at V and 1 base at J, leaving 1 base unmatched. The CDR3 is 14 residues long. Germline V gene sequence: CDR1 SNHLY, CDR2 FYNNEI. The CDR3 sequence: CASSGQGASYEQYF. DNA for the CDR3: TGTGCCAGCAGTGGACAGGGGGCTTCCTACGAGCAGTACTTC.

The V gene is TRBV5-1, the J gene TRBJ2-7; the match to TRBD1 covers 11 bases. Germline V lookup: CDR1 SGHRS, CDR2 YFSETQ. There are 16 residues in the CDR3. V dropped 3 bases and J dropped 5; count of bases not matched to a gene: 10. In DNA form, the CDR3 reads TGCGCCAGCAGCTCCACGTTCCGGGACAGGGGGAACGAGCAGTACTTC. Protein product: CASSSTFRDRGNEQYF.

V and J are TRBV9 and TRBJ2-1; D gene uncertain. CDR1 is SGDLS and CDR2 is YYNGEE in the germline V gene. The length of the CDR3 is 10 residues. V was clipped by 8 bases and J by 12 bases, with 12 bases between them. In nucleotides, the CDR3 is TGTGCCAGTTATATAGCATGGCAGTTCTTC. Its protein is CASYIAWQFF.

The CDR3 here is CASSSWTSGATDTQYF. The CDR3 DNA reads TGTGCCAGCAGCTCTTGGACTAGCGGGGCCACAGATACGCAGTATTTT. The V and J genes are TRBV9 and TRBJ2-3; 12 bases are shared with TRBD2. Germline lookup yields CDR1 SGDLS and CDR2 YYNGEE. The CDR3 has 16 residues. V was pared by 4 bases and J by 2 bases, with 5 bases of the junction left unmatched.

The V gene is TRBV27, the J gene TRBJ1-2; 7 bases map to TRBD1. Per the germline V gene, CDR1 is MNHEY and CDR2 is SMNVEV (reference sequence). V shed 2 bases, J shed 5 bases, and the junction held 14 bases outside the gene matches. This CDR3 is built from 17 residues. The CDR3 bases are TGTGCCAGCAGTTTAAAGTCCAGTTCGACAGGGAGGTATGGCTACACCTTC. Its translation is CASSLKSSSTGRYGYTF.